This T cell receptor beta chain comes out of a study of immune cell composition in non-small cell lung cancer. Overall study context: Lung adenocarcinoma or squamous carcinoma made up most tumours.

This table comes from immunoSEQ multiplex PCR, and its TCRdb copy is limited to in-frame clones, with some not included. Among under 3,000 clones listed, over 65% were seen once. Normal lung sampling was at least 3 cm from the tumour, as distant as possible. As regards this clone: Its antigen is unknown.

Study conclusions and caveats: Tumour-reactive clones were not shown to match dominant in vivo tumour clones. In adenocarcinoma, maximal tumour-associated clone frequency tracked TIL tumour reactivity. Squamous carcinomas (75%) more often had tumour-associated clones >0.5% than adenocarcinomas (33%).

Sequences were obtained from non-adjacent lung tissue. This TCR came from a human donor with non-small cell lung cancer.

This chain's CDR3 is CASSIVGGAPGANVLTF. The CDR3, as DNA: TGTGCCAGTAGTATTGTCGGGGGGGCCCCTGGGGCCAACGTCCTGACTTTC. The J gene is TRBJ2-6, the V gene TRBV19; 8 positions match TRBD2. Trimming at V came to 3 bases and at J to 2 bases, leaving 6 bases not matched to a gene. The V gene's germline CDR1 is LNHDA and CDR2 SQIVND (reference sequence). The CDR3 totals 17 residues.